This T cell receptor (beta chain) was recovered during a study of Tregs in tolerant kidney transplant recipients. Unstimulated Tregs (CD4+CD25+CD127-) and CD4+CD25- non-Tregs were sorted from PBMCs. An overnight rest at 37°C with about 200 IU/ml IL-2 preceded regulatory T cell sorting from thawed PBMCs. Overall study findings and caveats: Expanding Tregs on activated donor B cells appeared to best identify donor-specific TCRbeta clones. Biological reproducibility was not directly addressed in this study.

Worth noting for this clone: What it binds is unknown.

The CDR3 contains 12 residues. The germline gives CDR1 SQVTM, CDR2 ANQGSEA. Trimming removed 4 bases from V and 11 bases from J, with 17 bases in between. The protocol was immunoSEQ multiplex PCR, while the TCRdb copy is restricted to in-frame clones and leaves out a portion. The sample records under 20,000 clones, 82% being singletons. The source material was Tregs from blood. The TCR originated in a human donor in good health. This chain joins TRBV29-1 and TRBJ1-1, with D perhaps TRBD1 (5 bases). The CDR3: CSVAGDGQNAFF. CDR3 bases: TGCAGCGTTGCGGGGGACGGACAAAATGCTTTCTTT.